This T cell receptor (beta chain) derives from a study of blood T cell repertoires in COVID-19. Germline loops: CDR1 MDHEN, CDR2 SYDVKM. Unmatched junction bases numbered 8, after V lost 6 bases and J lost 6 bases. This CDR3 has 14 residues. Repertoires were generated with immunoSEQ multiplex PCR, while TCRdb's copy carries only in-frame clones and drops some. The data contain some 200,000 clones, over 60% of them seen just once; the ten biggest clones take up 5.5%. Sequencing input: peripheral blood. This chain connects TRBV28 to TRBJ1-2; TRBD1 aligns across 9 bases. This clonotype originated in an older woman with acute or convalescent COVID-19. The CDR3 DNA is TGTGCCAGCAGCCGAGGGACAGGGAAGGATGGCTACACCTTC. It translates to CASSRGTGKDGYTF.